This T cell receptor (beta chain) was documented in a study of blood T cell repertoires in COVID-19. Study background: Sites in the United States, Italy and Spain provided acute and convalescent COVID-19 samples. PBMCs, B-cell-depleted T cells, or T cells provided the cDNA or gDNA that made up the material.

Authors' data handling: Counts of nucleated cells, estimated from reference gene primer amplification, were obtained. Data came from immunoSEQ multiplex PCR; TCRdb stores just in-frame clones and leaves some out. V, J and clone size reflect that table, while D and trimming were determined from the DNA. The table includes around 120,000 clones, approximately 70% detected once. Sequenced input: peripheral blood. The clonotype comes from an elderly man with acute or convalescent COVID-19.

The CDR3 spells CASTQGFQAFF. The CDR3 nucleotides are TGTGCCAGCACCCAGGGGTTCCAAGCTTTCTTT. The genes are TRBV12-3 or TRBV12-4 and TRBJ1-1, with D maybe TRBD1 (6 bases). This CDR3 contains 11 residues. V was cut by 7 bases and J by 9 bases, with 12 bases left in between.